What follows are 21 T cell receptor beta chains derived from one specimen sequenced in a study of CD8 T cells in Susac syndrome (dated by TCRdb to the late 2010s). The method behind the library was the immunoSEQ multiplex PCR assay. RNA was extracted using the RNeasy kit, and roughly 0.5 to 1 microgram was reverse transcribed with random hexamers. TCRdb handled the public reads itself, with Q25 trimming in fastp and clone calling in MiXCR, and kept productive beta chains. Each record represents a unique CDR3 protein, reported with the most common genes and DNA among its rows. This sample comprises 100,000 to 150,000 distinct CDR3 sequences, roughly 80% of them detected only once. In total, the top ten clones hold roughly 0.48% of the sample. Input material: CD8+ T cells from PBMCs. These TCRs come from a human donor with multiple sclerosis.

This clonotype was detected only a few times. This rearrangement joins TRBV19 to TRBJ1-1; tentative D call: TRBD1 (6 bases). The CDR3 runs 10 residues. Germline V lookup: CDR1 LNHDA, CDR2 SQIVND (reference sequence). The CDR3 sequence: CVAGVAEAFF. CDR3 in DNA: TGTGTCGCAGGGGTAGCTGAAGCTTTCTTT.

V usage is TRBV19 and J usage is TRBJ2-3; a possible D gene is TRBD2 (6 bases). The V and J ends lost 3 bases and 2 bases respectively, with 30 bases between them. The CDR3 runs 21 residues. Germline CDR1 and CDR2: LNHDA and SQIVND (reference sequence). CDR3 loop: CASSIFRGREEGEQITDTQYF. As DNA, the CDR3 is TGTGCCAGTAGTATTTTTAGGGGAAGAGAGGAGGGAGAGCAAATCACAGATACGCAGTATTTT.

The CDR3 region is CASSPSFREQFF. CDR3 coding DNA: TGTGCCAGCAGTCCATCGTTTCGTGAGCAGTTCTTC. The chain combines TRBV27 with TRBJ2-1; no clear D. CDR3 length: 12 amino acids. Germline assignment: CDR1 MNHEY and CDR2 SMNVEV (reference sequence). Trimming took off 5 bases at V and 9 bases at J, with 11 bases between the two ends.

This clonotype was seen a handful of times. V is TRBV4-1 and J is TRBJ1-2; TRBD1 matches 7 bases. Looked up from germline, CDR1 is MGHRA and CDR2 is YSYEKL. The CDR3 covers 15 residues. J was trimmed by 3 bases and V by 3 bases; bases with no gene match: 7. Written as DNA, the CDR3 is TGCGCCAGCAGCCAGGGACAGTCAACCCACTATGGCTACACCTTC. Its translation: CASSQGQSTHYGYTF.

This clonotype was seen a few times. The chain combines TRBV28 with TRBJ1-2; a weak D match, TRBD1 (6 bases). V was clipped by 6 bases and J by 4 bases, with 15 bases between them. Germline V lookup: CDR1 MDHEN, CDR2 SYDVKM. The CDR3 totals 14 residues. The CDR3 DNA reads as TGTGCCAGCAGCCCCAGGGGACGGAGCTATGGCTACACCTTC. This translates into CASSPRGRSYGYTF.

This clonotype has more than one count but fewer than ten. The CDR3 reads CASSYDRGQPQHF. The CDR3 region has the DNA TGTGCCAGCAGCTACGACAGGGGGCAGCCCCAGCATTTT. This chain uses TRBV7-9 with TRBJ1-5; 9 bases are a match to TRBD1. CDR1 and CDR2 from the germline V gene are SEHNR and FQNEAQ (reference sequence). The CDR3 contains 13 residues. V shed 4 bases and J 7 bases; nucleotides not matched to a gene: 2. The variable domain in full, completed from reference TRBV7-9 and TRBJ1-5, reads DTGVSQNPRHKITKRGQNVTFRCDPISEHNRLYWYRQTLGQGPEFLTYFQNEAQLEKSRLLSDRFSAERPKGSFSTLEIQRTEQGDSAMYLCASSYDRGQPQHFGDGTRLSIL.

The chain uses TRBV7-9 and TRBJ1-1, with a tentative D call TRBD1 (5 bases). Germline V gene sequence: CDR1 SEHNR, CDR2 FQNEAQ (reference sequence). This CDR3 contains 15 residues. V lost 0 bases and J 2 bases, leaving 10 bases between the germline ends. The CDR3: CASSLATATNTEAFF. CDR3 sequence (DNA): TGTGCCAGCAGCTTAGCGACAGCCACCAACACTGAAGCTTTCTTT.

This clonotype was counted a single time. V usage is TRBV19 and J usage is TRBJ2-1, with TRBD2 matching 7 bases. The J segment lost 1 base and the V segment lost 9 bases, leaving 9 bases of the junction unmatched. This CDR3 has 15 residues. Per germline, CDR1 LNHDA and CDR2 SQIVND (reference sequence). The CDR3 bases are TGTGCCAGCGGAAGCGGGATTGGTTCCTACAATGAGCAGTTCTTC. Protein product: CASGSGIGSYNEQFF.

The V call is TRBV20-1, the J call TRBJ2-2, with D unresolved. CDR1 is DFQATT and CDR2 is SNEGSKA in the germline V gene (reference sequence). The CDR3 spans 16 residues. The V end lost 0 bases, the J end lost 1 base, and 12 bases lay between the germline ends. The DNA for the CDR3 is TGCAGTGCTAGAGATCGGGTGGCGGAGAACACCGGGGAGCTGTTTTTT. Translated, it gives CSARDRVAENTGELFF.

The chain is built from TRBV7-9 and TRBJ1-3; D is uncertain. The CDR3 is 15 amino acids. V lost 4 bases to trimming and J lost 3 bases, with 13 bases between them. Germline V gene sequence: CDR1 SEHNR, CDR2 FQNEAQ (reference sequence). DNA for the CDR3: TGTGCCAGCAGCTCCCTCGATACGCATGGAAACACCATATATTTT. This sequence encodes CASSSLDTHGNTIYF.

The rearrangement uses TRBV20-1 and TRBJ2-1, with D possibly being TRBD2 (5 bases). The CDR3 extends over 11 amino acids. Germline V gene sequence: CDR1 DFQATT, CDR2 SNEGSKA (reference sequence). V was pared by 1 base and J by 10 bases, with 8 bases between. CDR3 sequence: CSARVRGEQFF. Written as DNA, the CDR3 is TGCAGTGCTAGAGTTCGCGGGGAGCAGTTCTTC.

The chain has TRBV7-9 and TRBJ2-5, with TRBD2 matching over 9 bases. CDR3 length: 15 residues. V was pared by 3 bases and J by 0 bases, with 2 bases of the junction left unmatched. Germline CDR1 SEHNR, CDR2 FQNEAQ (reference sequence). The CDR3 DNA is TGTGCCAGCAGCTTTCTAGCGGGGAACCAAGAGACCCAGTACTTC. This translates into CASSFLAGNQETQYF.

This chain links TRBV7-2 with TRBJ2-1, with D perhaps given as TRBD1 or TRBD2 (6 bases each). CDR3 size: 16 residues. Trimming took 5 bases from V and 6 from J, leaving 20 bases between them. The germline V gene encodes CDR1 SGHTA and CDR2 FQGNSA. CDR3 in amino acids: CASSMGGSLYANEQFF. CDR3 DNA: TGTGCCAGCAGCATGGGGGGCTCCTTGTATGCCAATGAGCAGTTCTTC.

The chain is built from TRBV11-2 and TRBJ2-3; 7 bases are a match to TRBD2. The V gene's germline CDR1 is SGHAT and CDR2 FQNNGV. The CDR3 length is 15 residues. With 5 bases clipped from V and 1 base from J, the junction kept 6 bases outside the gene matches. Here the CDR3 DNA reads TGTGCCAGCAGCGAGATGGGAGGGGGCACAGATACGCAGTATTTT. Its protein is CASSEMGGGTDTQYF.

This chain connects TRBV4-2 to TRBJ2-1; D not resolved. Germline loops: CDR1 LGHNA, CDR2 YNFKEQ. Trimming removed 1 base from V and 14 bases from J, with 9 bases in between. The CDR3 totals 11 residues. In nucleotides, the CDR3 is TGTGCCAGCAGCCAAGGAGGTGAAAAGTTCTTC. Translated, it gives CASSQGGEKFF.

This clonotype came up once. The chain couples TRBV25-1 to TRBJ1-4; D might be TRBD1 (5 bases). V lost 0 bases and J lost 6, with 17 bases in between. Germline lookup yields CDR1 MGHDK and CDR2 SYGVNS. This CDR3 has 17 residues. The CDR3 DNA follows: TGTGCCAGCAGTGAATATATAGGGGCGGACGCTGATGAAAAACTGTTTTTT. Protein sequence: CASSEYIGADADEKLFF. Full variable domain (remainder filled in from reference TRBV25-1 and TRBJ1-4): EADIYQTPRYLVIGTGKKITLECSQTMGHDKMYWYQQDPGMELHLIHYSYGVNSTEKGDLSSESTVSRIRTEHFPLTLESARPSHTSQYLCASSEYIGADADEKLFFGSGTQLSVL.

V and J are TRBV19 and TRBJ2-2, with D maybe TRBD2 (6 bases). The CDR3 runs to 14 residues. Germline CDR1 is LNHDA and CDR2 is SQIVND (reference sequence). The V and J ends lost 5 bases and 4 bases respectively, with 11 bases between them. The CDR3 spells CASSWGEGTGELFF. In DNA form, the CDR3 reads TGTGCCAGTAGTTGGGGGGAAGGCACCGGGGAGCTGTTTTTT.

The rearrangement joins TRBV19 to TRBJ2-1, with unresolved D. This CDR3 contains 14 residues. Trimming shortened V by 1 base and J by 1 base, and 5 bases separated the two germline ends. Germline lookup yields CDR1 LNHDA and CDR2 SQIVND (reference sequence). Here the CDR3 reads CASSIAASYNEQFF. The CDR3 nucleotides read TGTGCCAGTAGTATAGCGGCTTCCTACAATGAGCAGTTCTTC.

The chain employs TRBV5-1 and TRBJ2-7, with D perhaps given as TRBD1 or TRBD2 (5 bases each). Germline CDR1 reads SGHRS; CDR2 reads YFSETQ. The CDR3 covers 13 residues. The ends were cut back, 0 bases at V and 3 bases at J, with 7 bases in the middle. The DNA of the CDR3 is TGCGCCAGCAGCTTGGGGGGGAACTACGAGCAGTACGTC. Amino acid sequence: CASSLGGNYEQYV.

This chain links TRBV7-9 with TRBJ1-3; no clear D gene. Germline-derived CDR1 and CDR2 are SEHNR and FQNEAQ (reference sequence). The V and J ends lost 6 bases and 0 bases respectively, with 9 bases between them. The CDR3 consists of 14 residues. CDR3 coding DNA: TGTGCCAGCAGTTCGGGAAACTCTGGAAACACCATATATTTT. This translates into CASSSGNSGNTIYF.

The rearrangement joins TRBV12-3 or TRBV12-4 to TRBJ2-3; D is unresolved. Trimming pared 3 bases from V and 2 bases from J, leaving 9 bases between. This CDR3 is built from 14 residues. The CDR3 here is CASSLILNTDTQYF. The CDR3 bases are TGTGCCAGCAGTTTGATCTTAAACACAGATACGCAGTATTTT.